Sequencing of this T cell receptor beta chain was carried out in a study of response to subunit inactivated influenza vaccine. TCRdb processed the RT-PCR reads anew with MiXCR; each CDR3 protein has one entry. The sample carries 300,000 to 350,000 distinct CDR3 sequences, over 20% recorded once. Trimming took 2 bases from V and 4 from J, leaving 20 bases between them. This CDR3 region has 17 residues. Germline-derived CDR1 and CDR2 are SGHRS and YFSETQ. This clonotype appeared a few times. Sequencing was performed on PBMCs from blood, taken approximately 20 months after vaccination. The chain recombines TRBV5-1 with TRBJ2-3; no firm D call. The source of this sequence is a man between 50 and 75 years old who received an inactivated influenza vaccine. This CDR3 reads CASSFGFGSASSDTQYF. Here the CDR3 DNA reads TGCGCCAGCAGCTTCGGGTTTGGTTCCGCTTCATCAGATACGCAGTATTTT. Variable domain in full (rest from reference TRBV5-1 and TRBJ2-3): KAGVTQTPRYLIKTRGQQVTLSCSPISGHRSVSWYQQTPGQGLQFLFEYFSETQRNKGNFPGRFSGRQFSNSRSEMNVSTLELGDSALYLCASSFGFGSASSDTQYFGPGTRLTVL.